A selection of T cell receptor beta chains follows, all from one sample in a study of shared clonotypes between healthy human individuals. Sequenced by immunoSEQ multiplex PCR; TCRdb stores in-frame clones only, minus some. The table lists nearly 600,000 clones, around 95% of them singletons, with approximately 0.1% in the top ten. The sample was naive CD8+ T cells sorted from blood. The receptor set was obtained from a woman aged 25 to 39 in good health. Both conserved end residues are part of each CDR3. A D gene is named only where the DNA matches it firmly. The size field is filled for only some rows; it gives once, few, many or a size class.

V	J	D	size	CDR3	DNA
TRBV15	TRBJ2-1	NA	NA	CATSRDTETYNEQFF	TGTGCCACCAGCAGAGATACGGAGACCTACAATGAGCAGTTCTTC
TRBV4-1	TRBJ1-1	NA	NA	CASSQGREGRTEAFF	TGCGCCAGCAGCCAAGGAAGGGAAGGACGGACTGAAGCTTTCTTT
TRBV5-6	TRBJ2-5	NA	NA	CASSLSGIETQYF	TGTGCCAGCAGCTTGAGTGGGATTGAGACCCAGTACTTC
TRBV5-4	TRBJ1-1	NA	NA	CASSPLGGGGNTEAFF	TGTGCCAGCAGCCCACTAGGCGGAGGAGGGAACACTGAAGCTTTCTTT
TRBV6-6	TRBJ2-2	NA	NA	CASSSGGNTGELFF	TGTGCCAGCAGTTCCGGAGGGAACACCGGGGAGCTGTTTTTT
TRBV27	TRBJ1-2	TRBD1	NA	CASKLGTGYGYTF	TGTGCCAGCAAACTTGGGACAGGGTATGGCTACACCTTC
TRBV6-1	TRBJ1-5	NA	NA	CASSEITGRYNQPQHF	TGTGCCAGCAGTGAAATCACAGGGAGGTACAATCAGCCCCAGCATTTT
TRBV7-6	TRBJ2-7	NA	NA	CASSPSVLGPSYEQYF	TGTGCCAGCAGCCCCTCAGTACTGGGGCCCTCCTACGAGCAGTACTTC
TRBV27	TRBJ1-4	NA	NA	CASRSNWGSGLDEKLFF	TGTGCCAGCAGATCCAATTGGGGATCGGGTTTGGATGAAAAACTGTTTTTT
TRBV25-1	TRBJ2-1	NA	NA	CASKSGGEIYEQFF	TGTGCCAGCAAATCTGGAGGGGAGATCTATGAGCAGTTCTTC
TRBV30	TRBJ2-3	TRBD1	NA	CAWSATGVFADTQYF	TGTGCCTGGAGTGCTACAGGGGTTTTTGCAGATACGCAGTATTTT
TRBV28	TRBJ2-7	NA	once	CASQGAWEQYF	TGTGCCAGCCAAGGGGCATGGGAGCAGTACTTC
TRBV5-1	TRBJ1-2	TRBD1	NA	CASTLAGETGSSRANYGYTF	TGCGCCAGCACCCTTGCGGGAGAGACAGGGAGCAGTAGGGCTAACTATGGCTACACCTTC
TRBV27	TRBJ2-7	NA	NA	CASSLSPAGNADEQYF	TGTGCCAGCAGTTTATCGCCGGCAGGGAATGCGGACGAGCAGTACTTC
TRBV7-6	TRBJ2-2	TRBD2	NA	CASSFHRLAGGPGTGELFF	TGTGCCAGCAGCTTCCATCGACTAGCGGGAGGGCCGGGCACCGGGGAGCTGTTTTTT
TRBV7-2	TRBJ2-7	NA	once	CASSFLPTSSYEQYF	TGTGCCAGCAGCTTTCTCCCGACCAGCTCCTACGAGCAGTACTTC
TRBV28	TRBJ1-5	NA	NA	CASSFRAPQGLPQHF	TGTGCCAGCAGTTTCCGGGCGCCGCAGGGTTTGCCCCAGCATTTT
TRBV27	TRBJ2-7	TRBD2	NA	CASSHGRAYEQYF	TGTGCCAGCAGCCACGGGAGGGCCTACGAGCAGTACTTC
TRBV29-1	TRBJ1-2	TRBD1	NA	CSVERMLGTGGYGYTF	TGCAGCGTTGAACGCATGCTCGGGACAGGGGGGTATGGCTACACCTTC
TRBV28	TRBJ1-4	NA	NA	CASSSNPTGFATNEKLFF	TGTGCCAGCAGCTCGAACCCCACAGGGTTTGCAACTAATGAAAAACTGTTTTTT
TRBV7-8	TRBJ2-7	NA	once	CASSPTGYEQYF	TGTGCCAGCAGCCCCACTGGCTACGAGCAGTACTTC
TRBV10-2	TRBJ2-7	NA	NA	CASRGVRTYEQYF	TGCGCCAGCAGAGGGGTAAGGACCTACGAGCAGTACTTC
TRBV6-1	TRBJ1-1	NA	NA	CASNPGIMNTEAFF	TGTGCCAGCAATCCGGGAATCATGAACACTGAAGCTTTCTTT
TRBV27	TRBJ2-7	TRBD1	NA	CASSMTGGAGEQYF	TGTGCCAGCAGTATGACAGGGGGCGCGGGGGAGCAGTACTTC
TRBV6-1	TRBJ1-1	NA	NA	CASSLGYTEAFF	TGTGCCAGCAGTCTGGGGTACACTGAAGCTTTCTTT
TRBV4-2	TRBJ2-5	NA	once	CASSQDWDPRDEVGYGGQETQYF	TGTGCCAGCAGCCAAGATTGGGACCCCCGGGACGAGGTCGGGTATGGGGGACAAGAGACCCAGTACTTC
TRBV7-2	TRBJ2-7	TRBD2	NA	CASSLPRTSGSYEQYF	TGTGCCAGCAGCTTACCGCGGACAAGCGGGAGCTACGAGCAGTACTTC
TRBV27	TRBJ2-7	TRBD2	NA	CASSPLGLAVTYEQYF	TGTGCCAGCAGTCCGCTGGGACTAGCGGTTACCTACGAGCAGTACTTC
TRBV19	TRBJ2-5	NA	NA	CASSVQQGETQYF	TGTGCCAGTAGTGTTCAGCAAGGAGAGACCCAGTACTTC
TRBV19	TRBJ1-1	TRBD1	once	CASTSWDRTLNTEAFF	TGTGCCAGCACTAGTTGGGACAGAACCCTGAACACTGAAGCTTTCTTT
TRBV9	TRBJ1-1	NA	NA	CASSSDSVKATEAFF	TGTGCCAGCAGCTCGGACAGCGTCAAGGCCACTGAAGCTTTCTTT